Shown below are 27 T cell receptor beta chains from a single sample sequenced in a study of T cell responses to AZD1222 COVID-19 vaccine. Assay: immunoSEQ multiplex PCR; the TCRdb copy retains only in-frame clones and omits some. The table lists 55,000 to 80,000 clones, roughly nine tenths of them singletons. Sequencing was performed on peripheral blood, taken 28 days after the second AZD1222 dose. These receptors originate from an adult who received the AZD1222 COVID-19 vaccine.

V is TRBV20-1 and J is TRBJ2-5; D not certain. V gave up 4 bases and J gave up 0 bases, with 3 bases separating them. Germline assignment: CDR1 DFQATT and CDR2 SNEGSKA (reference sequence). The CDR3 is 11 amino acids. The DNA of the CDR3 is TGCAGTGCTATGAACCAAGAGACCCAGTACTTC. Amino acids: CSAMNQETQYF.

The V and J genes are TRBV5-4 and TRBJ1-5, with D unclear. Trimming cost V 3 bases and J 5 bases, with 18 bases left between them. CDR3 length: 16 amino acids. Germline V gives CDR1 SGHNT, CDR2 YYREEE (reference sequence). DNA for the CDR3: TGTGCCAGCAGCTCGGGCCCCGGGCGGGAGTATCAGCCCCAGCATTTT. Its translation is CASSSGPGREYQPQHF.

The chain recombines TRBV2 with TRBJ2-2; 9 positions match TRBD2. V shed 4 bases, J shed 11 bases, and the junction held 5 bases outside the gene matches. Germline V CDR1 and CDR2: SNHLY, FYNNEI. The CDR3 loop spans 13 amino acids. Written as DNA, the CDR3 is TGTGCCAGCAGTGCCCTAGCGGGACTAGAGCTGTTTTTT. It codes for CASSALAGLELFF. Complete variable domain (other parts from reference TRBV2 and TRBJ2-2): EPEVTQTPSHQVTQMGQEVILRCVPISNHLYFYWYRQILGQKVEFLVSFYNNEISEKSEIFDDQFSVERPDGSNFTLKIRSTKLEDSAMYFCASSALAGLELFFGEGSRLTVL.

The chain combines TRBV19 with TRBJ2-7; the match to TRBD1 covers 9 bases. Germline CDR1 and CDR2: LNHDA and SQIVND (reference sequence). The CDR3 has 12 residues. With V trimmed by 11 bases and J by 4 bases, 6 bases remained unmatched. The CDR3 spells CACGTGRYEQYF. CDR3 in DNA: TGTGCCTGCGGGACAGGGAGATACGAGCAGTACTTC.

The V gene is TRBV5-1, the J gene TRBJ2-7; D might be TRBD2 (6 bases). The germline V and J ends were trimmed by 3 bases and 0 bases, with 7 bases remaining between them. The CDR3 has 13 residues. Germline V gene data show CDR1 as SGHRS and CDR2 as YFSETQ. In nucleotides, the CDR3 is TGCGCCAGCAGCTCCGGGAGCTCCTACGAGCAGTACTTC. Protein: CASSSGSSYEQYF.

The sample holds one count of this clone. V and J are TRBV7-9 and TRBJ2-1, with TRBD2 matching 11 bases. The V and J ends lost 7 bases and 8 bases, in that order; junction bases with no gene match: 7. The CDR3 has 14 amino acids. Per germline, CDR1 SEHNR and CDR2 FQNEAQ (reference sequence). The CDR3 region is CASMASGRYDEQFF. The CDR3 DNA reads TGTGCCAGCATGGCTAGCGGGAGGTATGATGAGCAGTTCTTC.

The CDR3 sequence: CASTAGGFQPQHF. The CDR3 region has the DNA TGTGCCAGTACCGCAGGGGGCTTTCAGCCCCAGCATTTT. The chain employs TRBV19 and TRBJ1-5, with 8 nucleotides matching TRBD1. CDR1 is LNHDA, CDR2 SQIVND, per germline (reference sequence). The CDR3 consists of 13 residues. J gave up 6 bases and V 7 bases, and 5 bases lay outside the gene matches. The entire variable domain, with the rest obtained from reference TRBV19 and TRBJ1-5, is as follows: DGGITQSPKYLFRKEGQNVTLSCEQNLNHDAMYWYRQDPGQGLRLIYYSQIVNDFQKGDIAEGYSVSREKKESFPLTVTSAQKNPTAFYLCASTAGGFQPQHFGDGTRLSIL.

The gene calls are TRBV7-2 and TRBJ1-4; 8 nucleotides match TRBD1. The CDR3 extends over 14 amino acids. Germline loops: CDR1 SGHTA, CDR2 FQGNSA. J was trimmed by 7 bases and V by 1 base; bases with no gene match: 2. In nucleotides, the CDR3 is TGTGCCAGCAGCTTAGACCAGGGGGCTGAAAAACTGTTTTTT. Its translation is CASSLDQGAEKLFF.

This clone was counted a single time. The gene calls are TRBV27 and TRBJ1-6; possible D gene TRBD1, 5 bases. The CDR3 contains 14 residues. The germline V gene has CDR1 MNHEY and CDR2 SMNVEV (reference sequence). With 7 bases removed from V and 7 bases from J, the gap between germline ends came to 14 bases. This CDR3 reads CASNPAGLNSPLHF. The CDR3, as DNA: TGTGCCAGCAATCCGGCAGGGTTGAATTCACCCCTCCACTTT.

This chain links TRBV19 with TRBJ1-2, with D possibly matching TRBD1 (5 bases). Germline assignment: CDR1 LNHDA and CDR2 SQIVND (reference sequence). This CDR3 is built from 18 residues. The ends were cut back, 0 bases at V and 0 bases at J, with 17 bases in the middle. The CDR3 DNA reads TGTGCCAGTAGTATAGATAGGGTTACGGGACTCGCTAACTATGGCTACACCTTC. As protein: CASSIDRVTGLANYGYTF.

The rearrangement joins TRBV4-1 to TRBJ2-5; D possibly corresponds to TRBD1 (6 bases). This CDR3 spans 15 amino acids. Germline V gene data show CDR1 as MGHRA and CDR2 as YSYEKL. The V and J ends lost 4 bases and 1 base respectively, with 13 bases between them. The CDR3 DNA reads as TGCGCCAGCAGCCGGACCCGGACAGTCCAAGAGACCCAGTACTTC. This gives the protein CASSRTRTVQETQYF.

This clone occurred once. The chain combines TRBV28 with TRBJ1-2; weak D call: TRBD1 (6 bases). The CDR3 totals 15 residues. CDR1 is MDHEN and CDR2 is SYDVKM in the germline V gene. V gave up 4 bases and J gave up 8 bases, with 20 bases separating them. CDR3 sequence reads: CASSWGYTGRRGYTF. As DNA, the CDR3 is TGTGCCAGCAGTTGGGGATACACAGGGCGGCGAGGCTACACCTTC.

This chain uses TRBV6-4 with TRBJ2-1; a weak D match, TRBD2 (6 bases). Per the germline V gene, CDR1 is MRHNA and CDR2 is SNTAGT. This CDR3 has 13 residues. V dropped 3 bases and J dropped 10 bases, with 13 bases sitting between them. CDR3 loop: CASSEGGVGEQFF. CDR3 DNA: TGTGCCAGCAGTGAGGGGGGAGTGGGGGAGCAGTTCTTC.

The V and J genes are TRBV27 and TRBJ1-3; 10 nucleotides line up with TRBD1. The CDR3 length is 15 residues. Germline values: CDR1 MNHEY, CDR2 SMNVEV (reference sequence). Trimming at V came to 5 bases and at J to 3 bases, leaving 4 bases not matched to a gene. For the CDR3, the DNA is TGTGCCAGCAGTCCACGGGACAGGGGTGGAAACACCATATATTTT. Amino acid sequence: CASSPRDRGGNTIYF.

The genes are TRBV3-1 (or the pseudogene TRBV3-2) and TRBJ1-2, with TRBD1 matching over 9 bases. This CDR3 region has 16 residues. The junction had 9 bases not matched to a gene; V was cut back by 0 bases and J by 7 bases. From germline, CDR1 is LGHDT and CDR2 YNNKEL (reference sequence). The CDR3 protein is CASSQEFRDRDCGYTF. The CDR3 DNA reads TGTGCCAGCAGCCAAGAATTCCGGGACAGGGACTGTGGCTACACCTTC.

This chain links TRBV7-2 with TRBJ2-1; D gene unclear. V was shortened by 1 base and J by 13 bases, with 11 bases between the two germline ends. From germline, CDR1 is SGHTA and CDR2 FQGNSA. The CDR3 totals 12 residues. The CDR3 spells CASSLEARAQFF. The CDR3 coding sequence is TGTGCCAGCAGCTTAGAAGCCCGGGCCCAGTTCTTC.

V gene TRBV5-1 combines with J gene TRBJ2-3; unclear D gene. The CDR3 contains 11 residues. The V and J ends lost 7 bases and 6 bases respectively, with 9 bases between them. Looked up from germline, CDR1 is SGHRS and CDR2 is YFSETQ. This chain's CDR3 is CASPAWDTQYF. The DNA for the CDR3 is TGCGCCAGCCCTGCTTGGGATACGCAGTATTTT.

The chain employs TRBV12-5 and TRBJ1-4, with 8 bases that match TRBD1. CDR3 length equals 18 residues. V shed 1 base and J 0 bases; nucleotides not matched to a gene: 7. Germline CDR1 LGHNT, CDR2 FRNRAP. In DNA, the CDR3 is TGTGCTAGTGGTTTGGATGCAGGGGGCGGGACAACTAATGAAAAACTGTTTTTT. Translated: CASGLDAGGGTTNEKLFF.

This clone was observed once. The chain carries TRBV2 and TRBJ1-5; a possible D gene is TRBD1 (6 bases). This CDR3 spans 16 amino acids. Germline CDR1 and CDR2: SNHLY and FYNNEI. Trimming removed 6 bases at V and 5 bases at J, with 20 bases between. In DNA form, the CDR3 reads TGTGCCAGCAGGGCAGGGGAATGGTATAGGGATCAGCCCCAGCATTTT. Its protein product is CASRAGEWYRDQPQHF.

V is TRBV9 and J is TRBJ1-2; a weak D match, TRBD1 (5 bases). V lost 4 bases, J lost 2 bases, and 21 bases lay in between. Germline V gene lookup returns CDR1 SGDLS and CDR2 YYNGEE. The length of the CDR3 is 17 residues. CDR3 in amino acids: CASSPRKGTPVNYGYTF. The CDR3 region has the DNA TGTGCCAGCAGCCCACGAAAGGGGACTCCCGTAAACTATGGCTACACCTTC.

The V and J genes are TRBV11-2 and TRBJ2-7; D tentatively fits TRBD1 or TRBD2 (5 bases each). Trimming took 10 bases from V and 0 from J, leaving 13 bases between them. Per germline, CDR1 SGHAT and CDR2 FQNNGV. The CDR3 is 13 residues long. The CDR3 nucleotides are TGTGCCACTAAGGGACCGACCTCCTACGAGCAGTACTTC. Translating gives CATKGPTSYEQYF.

V usage is TRBV7-2 and J usage is TRBJ2-7, with TRBD2 matching 9 bases. The germline gives CDR1 SGHTA, CDR2 FQGNSA. The junction had 10 bases not matched to a gene; V was cut back by 4 bases and J by 6 bases. This CDR3 is 15 amino acids long. CDR3 nucleotide sequence: TGTGCCAGCAGCTACTGGACTAGCGACCCTCGCGAGCAGTACTTC. This translates into CASSYWTSDPREQYF.

The V gene is TRBV19, the J gene TRBJ1-5; 7 bases fit TRBD1. The CDR3 runs to 18 residues. The J segment lost 7 bases and the V segment lost 6 bases, leaving 21 bases of the junction unmatched. CDR1 is LNHDA and CDR2 is SQIVND in the germline V gene (reference sequence). The CDR3: CASSNDLQGYYAGQPQHF. DNA of the CDR3: TGTGCCAGTAGCAACGACCTACAGGGGTATTATGCAGGACAGCCCCAGCATTTT.

The chain carries TRBV2 and TRBJ2-7, with no clear D. The CDR3 has 12 amino acids. Between the trimmed V and J ends, which lost 3 bases and 7 bases, there was a span of 10 bases. Germline V gene lookup returns CDR1 SNHLY and CDR2 FYNNEI. The CDR3 DNA is TGTGCCAGCAGTGACAGCCTACTGGAGCAGTACTTC. This sequence encodes CASSDSLLEQYF.

The V gene is TRBV2, the J gene TRBJ2-1, with D tentatively TRBD2 (6 bases). CDR3 length: 15 amino acids. Per germline, CDR1 SNHLY and CDR2 FYNNEI. The ends were cut back, 5 bases at V and 12 bases at J, with 23 bases in the middle. The CDR3 is CASSPRAWGGDVQFF. The CDR3 nucleotides read TGTGCCAGCAGTCCCAGGGCGTGGGGAGGTGACGTGCAGTTCTTC.

The CDR3 coding sequence is TGCGCCAGCAGCCAAGGACAGGCCATGTGGAATGAGCAGTTCTTC. This sequence encodes CASSQGQAMWNEQFF. This sequence joins TRBV4-1 and TRBJ2-1; D may be TRBD1 (6 bases). Germline values: CDR1 MGHRA, CDR2 YSYEKL. Trimming pared 1 base from V and 7 bases from J, leaving 14 bases between. CDR3 length equals 15 residues.

V is TRBV12-3 or TRBV12-4 and J is TRBJ2-1; D is perhaps TRBD2 (6 bases). The CDR3 spans 13 residues. Between the trimmed V and J ends, which lost 8 bases and 5 bases, there was a span of 13 bases. The chain's CDR3 is CASGTQSDNEQFF. CDR3 in DNA: TGTGCCAGCGGGACTCAAAGTGACAATGAGCAGTTCTTC.